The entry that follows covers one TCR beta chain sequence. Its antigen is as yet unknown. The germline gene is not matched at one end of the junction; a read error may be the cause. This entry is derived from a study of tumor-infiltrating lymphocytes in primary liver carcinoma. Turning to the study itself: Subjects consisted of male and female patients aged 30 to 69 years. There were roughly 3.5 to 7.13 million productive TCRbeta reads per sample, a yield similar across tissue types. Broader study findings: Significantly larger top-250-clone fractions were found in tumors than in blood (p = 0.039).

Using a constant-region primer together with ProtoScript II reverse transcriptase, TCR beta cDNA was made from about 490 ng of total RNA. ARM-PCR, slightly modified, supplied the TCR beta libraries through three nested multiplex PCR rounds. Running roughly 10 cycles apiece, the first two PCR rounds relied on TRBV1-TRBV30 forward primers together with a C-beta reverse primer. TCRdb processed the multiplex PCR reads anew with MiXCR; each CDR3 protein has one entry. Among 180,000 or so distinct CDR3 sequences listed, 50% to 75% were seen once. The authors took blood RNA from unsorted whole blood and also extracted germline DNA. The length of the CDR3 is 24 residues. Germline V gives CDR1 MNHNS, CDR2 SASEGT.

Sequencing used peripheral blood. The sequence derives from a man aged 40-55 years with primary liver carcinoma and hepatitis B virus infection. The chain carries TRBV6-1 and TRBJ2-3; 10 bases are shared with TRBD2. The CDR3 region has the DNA TGTGCCTGCAGTGAAGAAGTCAATACGTGGGGTCTAGCGGGAGTCGCCCGCGGCACAGATACGCAGTATTTT. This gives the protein CACSEEVNTWGLAGVARGTDTQYF.